Included here is one TCR beta chain sequence, with context. Its matching antigen is unknown. This entry is derived from a study of T-cell reconstitution after alpha-beta-depleted transplantation in children. Study conclusions and caveats: Diversity and T-cell counts at one year after transplant derived mostly from new T cells. TCRbeta diversity was high at day 60 in some patients (a result of surviving recipient T cells and thymic progenitors). After transplant, at about two months, alpha-beta T cells were reportedly derived from several hundred expanded graft clones.

Germline CDR1 KGHSH, CDR2 LQKENI. With 0 bases removed from V and 6 bases from J, the gap between germline ends came to 9 bases. The CDR3 length is 13 residues. Researchers prepared the TCRbeta library using unique molecular identifiers, the study reports. TCRdb ran MiXCR on the PCR reads and lists one entry per CDR3 protein. The sample records roughly 200,000 distinct CDR3 sequences, about 8.4% being singletons. The chain joins TRBV18 to TRBJ2-7; D is uncertain. Sequenced material: PBMCs, mostly from graft donor cells, taken 360 days after TCRalphabeta/CD19-depleted stem cell transplant. The sequence derives from a male patient aged 2-15 years who had a stem cell transplant for acute myeloid leukemia, so the T cells may come from the graft donor. DNA for the CDR3: TGTGCCAGCTCACCACCCAGCAGCTCCGAGCAGTACGTC. Protein product: CASSPPSSSEQYV.